One sample yielded the 27 T cell receptor beta chains listed below, sequenced in a study of blood T cell repertoires in COVID-19. Only in-frame clones appear in the TCRdb table, and some are missing; sequencing was by immunoSEQ multiplex PCR. The profile shows 150,000 to 200,000 clones, approximately 86% of them singletons. Sequences were obtained from peripheral blood. The receptors stem from an older woman who had recovered from COVID-19.

V and J are TRBV11-2 and TRBJ1-1, with D perhaps TRBD1 (5 bases). V dropped 2 bases and J dropped 5 bases, with 12 bases sitting between them. The germline CDR1 and CDR2 sequences are SGHAT and FQNNGV. The CDR3 has 14 residues. The CDR3 spells CASSLWRGGTEAFF. The CDR3 nucleotides are TGTGCCAGCAGCTTATGGCGGGGGGGAACTGAAGCTTTCTTT.

As concerns this clone: Other nucleotide sequences from this sample produce the same CDR3. This rearrangement joins TRBV28 to TRBJ1-2; D ambiguous. The CDR3 runs 12 residues. Germline loops: CDR1 MDHEN, CDR2 SYDVKM. V lost 2 bases to trimming and J lost 2 bases, with 3 bases between them. CDR3 nucleotide sequence: TGTGCCAGCAGTTTACAGAACTATGGCTACACCTTC. This encodes CASSLQNYGYTF.

This sequence joins TRBV27 and TRBJ1-1, with a weak D call TRBD1 (6 bases). Germline V gene lookup returns CDR1 MNHEY and CDR2 SMNVEV (reference sequence). The CDR3 has 14 residues. V was clipped by 6 bases and J by 1 base, with 12 bases between them. CDR3 in DNA: TGTGCCAGCAGCTCACAGGGATCGAACACTGAAGCTTTCTTT. Amino acid sequence: CASSSQGSNTEAFF.

To note about this clone: Distinct nucleotide sequences in the sample also encode this CDR3. The chain employs TRBV5-1 and TRBJ1-3, with D possibly being TRBD1 (6 bases). From germline, CDR1 is SGHRS and CDR2 YFSETQ. The CDR3 loop spans 15 amino acids. The V and J ends lost 4 bases and 0 bases respectively, with 11 bases between them. The CDR3 sequence: CASSLGQNSGNTIYF. The DNA of the CDR3 is TGCGCCAGCAGCCTAGGACAGAACTCTGGAAACACCATATATTTT.

Concerning this clone: This sample includes further DNA sequences coding for the same CDR3. V is TRBV7-9 and J is TRBJ1-1; D perhaps matches TRBD1 (5 bases). V lost 2 bases to trimming and J lost 1 base, with 5 bases between them. In germline, CDR1 is SEHNR, CDR2 FQNEAQ (reference sequence). The CDR3 has 13 residues. In DNA form, the CDR3 reads TGTGCCAGCAGCTTACAGGGGAACACTGAAGCTTTCTTT. Amino acids: CASSLQGNTEAFF.

The genes are TRBV3-1 (or the pseudogene TRBV3-2) and TRBJ1-2; TRBD1 agrees at 9 bases. With V trimmed by 1 base and J by 1 base, 7 bases remained unmatched. CDR1 is LGHDT and CDR2 is YNNKEL in the germline V gene (reference sequence). The CDR3 is 17 amino acids. For the CDR3, the DNA is TGTGCCAGCAGCCAAGGGGACAGGGCCCTTGTTAACTATGGCTACACCTTC. It codes for CASSQGDRALVNYGYTF.

This clone appeared a few times. The chain employs TRBV7-9 and TRBJ1-1, with TRBD1 identical over 9 bases. Trimming took 5 bases from V and 3 from J; bases not matched to a gene: 10. The germline CDR1 and CDR2 sequences are SEHNR and FQNEAQ (reference sequence). This CDR3 has 16 amino acids. The CDR3 here is CASSPRTGDLYTEAFF. For the CDR3, the DNA is TGTGCCAGCAGCCCACGGACAGGGGATCTATACACTGAAGCTTTCTTT.

The V call is TRBV27, the J call TRBJ2-1; a weak D match, TRBD1 (5 bases). V lost 6 bases and J 0 bases, leaving 9 bases between the germline ends. The CDR3 extends over 14 amino acids. CDR1 and CDR2 from the germline V gene are MNHEY and SMNVEV (reference sequence). The CDR3 bases are TGTGCCAGCAGACGGCAGGGCTCCTACAATGAGCAGTTCTTC. Translated: CASRRQGSYNEQFF.

The rearrangement links TRBV5-1 to TRBJ1-4; TRBD1 aligns across 9 bases. Germline trimming cut 2 bases from V and 8 bases from J; bases unmatched to any gene: 7. CDR1 and CDR2 from the germline V gene are SGHRS and YFSETQ. This CDR3 comprises 15 residues. CDR3: CASSFSGTGIEKLFF. The CDR3 region has the DNA TGCGCCAGCAGCTTTAGCGGGACAGGGATCGAAAAACTGTTTTTT.

The chain combines TRBV4-3 with TRBJ1-5; D ambiguous. Germline CDR1 is LGHNA and CDR2 is YSLEER. V lost 0 bases to trimming and J lost 7 bases, with 10 bases between them. This CDR3 has 14 amino acids. This CDR3 is CASSQDPGFQPQHF. Written as DNA, the CDR3 is TGCGCCAGCAGCCAAGATCCAGGATTCCAGCCCCAGCATTTT.

The genes are TRBV6-4 and TRBJ1-2; no reliable D call. Germline V CDR1 and CDR2: MRHNA, SNTAGT. This CDR3 contains 14 residues. Trimming shortened V by 4 bases and J by 8 bases, and 17 bases separated the two germline ends. The CDR3 here is CASSVNFGVQGYTF. The CDR3 DNA follows: TGTGCCAGCAGTGTAAACTTCGGGGTGCAAGGCTACACCTTC.

The chain joins TRBV5-1 to TRBJ2-3; D remains ambiguous. The CDR3 length is 15 residues. Deletions cut 0 bases from V and 2 bases from J, with 10 bases between. Per the germline V gene, CDR1 is SGHRS and CDR2 is YFSETQ. CDR3 loop: CASSLDGRTTDTQYF. Written as DNA, the CDR3 is TGCGCCAGCAGCTTGGATGGCAGAACCACAGATACGCAGTATTTT.

This chain uses TRBV5-1 with TRBJ2-4; 13 nucleotides line up with TRBD2. With 0 bases clipped from V and 11 bases from J, the junction kept 2 bases outside the gene matches. Germline V CDR1 and CDR2: SGHRS, YFSETQ. The CDR3 contains 14 residues. Here the CDR3 DNA reads TGCGCCAGCAGCTTGGAAGGGACTAGCGGGGTTCAGTACTTC. Protein sequence: CASSLEGTSGVQYF.

This clone was seen only once. The gene calls are TRBV27 and TRBJ1-6, with D unclear. Germline-derived CDR1 and CDR2 are MNHEY and SMNVEV (reference sequence). V shed 4 bases and J shed 3 bases, with 16 bases lying between them. This CDR3 has 17 amino acids. The CDR3 is CASSSPLGALYNSPLHF. CDR3 nucleotides: TGTGCCAGCAGTTCCCCCTTGGGAGCCCTCTATAATTCACCCCTCCACTTT.

The chain links TRBV6-5 to TRBJ2-6; the D is unclear. Germline V gene lookup returns CDR1 MNHEY and CDR2 SVGAGI. CDR3 length: 16 amino acids. With 2 bases removed from V and 0 bases from J, the gap between germline ends came to 8 bases. The CDR3 reads CASSYGQTSGANVLTF. The CDR3 DNA reads TGTGCCAGCAGTTACGGGCAGACCTCTGGGGCCAACGTCCTGACTTTC.

In the case of this clone: The identical CDR3 is also encoded by other nucleotide sequences in the sample. This sequence joins TRBV5-1 and TRBJ2-5; 8 bases align to TRBD1. The CDR3 has 14 residues. Germline CDR1 and CDR2: SGHRS and YFSETQ. Losses at the gene ends were 4 bases for V and 2 bases for J; bases not matched to a gene: 4. CDR3 protein: CASSPGTGQETQYF. CDR3 DNA sequence: TGCGCCAGCAGCCCAGGGACAGGTCAAGAGACCCAGTACTTC. The entire variable domain, with the rest obtained from reference TRBV5-1 and TRBJ2-5, is as follows: KAGVTQTPRYLIKTRGQQVTLSCSPISGHRSVSWYQQTPGQGLQFLFEYFSETQRNKGNFPGRFSGRQFSNSRSEMNVSTLELGDSALYLCASSPGTGQETQYFGPGTRLLVL.

This clone has a handful of counts. Here the CDR3 DNA reads TGCGCCAGCAGTGGAGGGGGCCCCACAGATACGCAGTATTTT. Its translation: CASSGGGPTDTQYF. The J gene is TRBJ2-3, the V gene TRBV10-1; 7 bases align to TRBD1. The CDR3 contains 14 residues. V shed 4 bases, J shed 2 bases, and the junction held 3 bases outside the gene matches. Germline V lookup: CDR1 WNHNN, CDR2 SYGVQD (reference sequence).

This chain's CDR3 is CASSKSLAGGLLDEQFF. The CDR3 DNA is TGCGCCAGCAGCAAGAGTCTAGCGGGGGGGCTTTTGGATGAGCAGTTCTTC. This rearrangement joins TRBV5-1 to TRBJ2-1; 12 bases match TRBD2. Germline CDR1 SGHRS, CDR2 YFSETQ. V shed 4 bases, J shed 8 bases, and the junction held 13 bases outside the gene matches. This CDR3 region has 17 residues. Full variable domain (missing parts from reference TRBV5-1 and TRBJ2-1): KAGVTQTPRYLIKTRGQQVTLSCSPISGHRSVSWYQQTPGQGLQFLFEYFSETQRNKGNFPGRFSGRQFSNSRSEMNVSTLELGDSALYLCASSKSLAGGLLDEQFFGPGTRLTVL.

The CDR3 DNA reads as TGTGCCAGCAGCGTGGGGGGGCCCACCGGGGAGCTGTTTTTT. It codes for CASSVGGPTGELFF. The rearrangement joins TRBV9 to TRBJ2-2; TRBD2 might be the D (7 bases). The V gene lost 2 bases and the J gene lost 4 bases, with 9 bases spanning the gap. The CDR3 has 14 amino acids. Germline lookup yields CDR1 SGDLS and CDR2 YYNGEE.

The CDR3 loop is CASSVEGDFYNEQFF. CDR3 in DNA: TGTGCCAGCAGCGTAGAAGGGGACTTCTACAATGAGCAGTTCTTC. The chain employs TRBV9 and TRBJ2-1; possible D gene TRBD2, 6 bases. This CDR3 region has 15 residues. Germline V gene lookup returns CDR1 SGDLS and CDR2 YYNGEE. The germline V and J ends were trimmed by 0 bases and 3 bases, with 10 bases remaining between them.

This clone was counted a single time. The rearrangement links TRBV7-9 to TRBJ2-5; a weak D match, TRBD2 (6 bases). Trimming took 6 bases from V and 5 from J, leaving 13 bases between them. Germline CDR1 SEHNR, CDR2 FQNEAQ (reference sequence). This CDR3 is built from 13 residues. CDR3 region: CASREISGETQYF. CDR3 DNA sequence: TGTGCCAGCAGGGAGATCAGCGGGGAGACCCAGTACTTC.

The chain employs TRBV27 and TRBJ2-2; tentatively, D is TRBD1 (6 bases). Trimming removed 6 bases from V and 4 bases from J, with 9 bases in between. The CDR3 spans 13 residues. Germline V gene data show CDR1 as MNHEY and CDR2 as SMNVEV (reference sequence). The CDR3 bases are TGTGCCAGCAGCACAGGGCGCACCGGGGAGCTGTTTTTT. Its translation is CASSTGRTGELFF.

This clone was seen just once. The chain couples TRBV19 to TRBJ1-5; no firm D call. Between the trimmed V and J ends, which lost 3 bases and 5 bases, there was a span of 8 bases. Germline CDR1 and CDR2: LNHDA and SQIVND (reference sequence). The CDR3 has 13 amino acids. The CDR3 region is CASSIDRYQPQHF. The CDR3 coding sequence is TGTGCCAGTAGTATTGATAGATATCAGCCCCAGCATTTT. Together with reference TRBV19 and TRBJ1-5, the CDR3 gives the full variable domain: DGGITQSPKYLFRKEGQNVTLSCEQNLNHDAMYWYRQDPGQGLRLIYYSQIVNDFQKGDIAEGYSVSREKKESFPLTVTSAQKNPTAFYLCASSIDRYQPQHFGDGTRLSIL.

The V and J genes are TRBV6-5 and TRBJ1-1; the D is unclear. This CDR3 is built from 14 residues. Germline loops: CDR1 MNHEY, CDR2 SVGAGI. The V end was cut by 8 bases, the J end by 4 bases, with 17 bases between. The CDR3 coding sequence is TGTGCCAGCTTTGGGTTTACAGAAGGCACTGAAGCTTTCTTT. Residues: CASFGFTEGTEAFF.

This chain connects TRBV18 to TRBJ2-3, with 7 bases aligning to TRBD2. This CDR3 is built from 16 residues. J lost 0 bases, V lost 6 bases, and 9 bases had no gene match. CDR1 is KGHSH and CDR2 is LQKENI in the germline V gene. CDR3 residues: CASSSRGVRSTDTQYF. The CDR3 nucleotides are TGTGCCAGCTCTTCCCGGGGGGTTCGGAGCACAGATACGCAGTATTTT.

On this clone: One junction end does not reproduce the germline sequence, and a read error may be involved. The chain employs TRBV2 and TRBJ2-3, with 8 bases matching TRBD2. This CDR3 is 13 amino acids long. Germline loops: CDR1 SNHLY, CDR2 FYNNEI. The CDR3 DNA sequence: TGTGCCAGCAGCAGCGGGGGCACGGATACGCAGTATTTT. Its protein product is CASSSGGTDTQYF.

The chain has TRBV4-2 and TRBJ2-1; D is perhaps TRBD2 (6 bases). The V gene's germline CDR1 is LGHNA and CDR2 YNFKEQ. This CDR3 has 15 amino acids. V was clipped by 3 bases and J by 5 bases, with 14 bases between them. The CDR3 nucleotides read TGTGCCAGCAGCCATGAGCGGGTCCCAAACAATGAGCAGTTCTTC. Translated: CASSHERVPNNEQFF.